The subject of this entry is one TCR beta chain. The data stem from a study of sequential checkpoint blockade in melanoma. This sample's treatment: randomized to nivolumab then ipilimumab (arm A) or the reverse (arm B). PBMC sorting kept live CD3+CD8+ cells without CD19 or CD56. CDR1 is SNHLY and CDR2 is FYNNEI in the germline V gene. CDR3 length: 13 residues. V dropped 7 bases and J dropped 5 bases, with 12 bases sitting between them. Sequenced by immunoSEQ multiplex PCR; TCRdb stores in-frame clones only, minus some. This repertoire shows tens of thousands of clones, 83% found once; its top ten account for roughly a sixth.

The material sequenced was CD8+ T cells sorted from blood (inferred from file names), taken from a patient given nivolumab and ipilimumab in sequence. The chain is built from TRBV2 and TRBJ1-5, with D possibly matching TRBD1 (5 bases). The source of this sequence is a human donor with melanoma. Here the CDR3 DNA reads TGTGCCAGCAAGGAGGGGTTGCATCAGCCCCAGCATTTT. This sequence encodes CASKEGLHQPQHF.